The clone carrying this T cell receptor beta chain occurred many times. This entry comes from a study of identical twins. A single record per CDR3 protein comes from TCRdb applying MiXCR to the 5' RACE reads. Of about 240,000 distinct CDR3 sequences in the sample, 6% to 8.5% were seen once. The CDR3 is 16 residues long. The germline CDR1 and CDR2 sequences are MGHRA and YSYEKL. V was pared by 5 bases and J by 2 bases, with 17 bases between. This same sample was also taken into another study, of yellow fever vaccine responses in identical twins.

Sequencing input: CD8+ T cells sorted from blood. The clonotype comes from a woman aged 18-29 years in good health. V gene TRBV4-1 combines with J gene TRBJ2-3; no definite D call. The CDR3 region has the DNA TGCGCCAGCAGCTTAGATCCGTGGAAATTCACAGATACGCAGTATTTT. Protein sequence: CASSLDPWKFTDTQYF.